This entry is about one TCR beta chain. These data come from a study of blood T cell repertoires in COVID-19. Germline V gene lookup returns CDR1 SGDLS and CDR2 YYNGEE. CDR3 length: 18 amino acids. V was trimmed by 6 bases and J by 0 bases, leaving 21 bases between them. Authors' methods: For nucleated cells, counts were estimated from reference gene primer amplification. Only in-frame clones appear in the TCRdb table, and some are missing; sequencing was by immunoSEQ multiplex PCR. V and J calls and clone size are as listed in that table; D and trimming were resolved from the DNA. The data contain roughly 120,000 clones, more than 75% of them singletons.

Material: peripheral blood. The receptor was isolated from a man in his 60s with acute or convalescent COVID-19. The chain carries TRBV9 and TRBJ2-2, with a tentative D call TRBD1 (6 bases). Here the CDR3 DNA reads TGTGCCAGCAAACCGGGACAAATTAGCGACTCGAACACCGGGGAGCTGTTTTTT. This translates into CASKPGQISDSNTGELFF.